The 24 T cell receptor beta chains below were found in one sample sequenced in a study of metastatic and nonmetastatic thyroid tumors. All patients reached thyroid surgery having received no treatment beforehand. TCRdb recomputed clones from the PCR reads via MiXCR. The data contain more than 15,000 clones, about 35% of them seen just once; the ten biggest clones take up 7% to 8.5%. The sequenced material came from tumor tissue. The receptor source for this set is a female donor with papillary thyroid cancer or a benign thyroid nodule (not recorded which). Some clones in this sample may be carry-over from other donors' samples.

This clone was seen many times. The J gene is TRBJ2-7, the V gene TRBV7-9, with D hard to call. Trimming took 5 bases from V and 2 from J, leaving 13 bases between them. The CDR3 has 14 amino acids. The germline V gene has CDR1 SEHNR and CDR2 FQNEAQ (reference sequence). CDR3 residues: CASSETREAYEQYF. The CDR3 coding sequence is TGTGCCAGCAGCGAAACCCGAGAGGCCTACGAGCAGTACTTC. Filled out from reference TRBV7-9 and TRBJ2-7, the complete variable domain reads DTGVSQNPRHKITKRGQNVTFRCDPISEHNRLYWYRQTLGQGPEFLTYFQNEAQLEKSRLLSDRFSAERPKGSFSTLEIQRTEQGDSAMYLCASSETREAYEQYFGPGTRLTVT.

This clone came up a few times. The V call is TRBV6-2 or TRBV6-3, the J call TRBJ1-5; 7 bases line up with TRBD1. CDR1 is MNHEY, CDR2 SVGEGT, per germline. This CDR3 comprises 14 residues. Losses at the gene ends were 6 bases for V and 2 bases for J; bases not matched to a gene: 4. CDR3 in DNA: TGTGCCAGCAGACCCACAGGGGGCAATCAGCCCCAGCATTTT. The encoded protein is CASRPTGGNQPQHF.

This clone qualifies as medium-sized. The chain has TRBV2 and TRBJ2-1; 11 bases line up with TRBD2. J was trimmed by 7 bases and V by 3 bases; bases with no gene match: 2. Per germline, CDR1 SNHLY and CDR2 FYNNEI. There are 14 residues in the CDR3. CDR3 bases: TGTGCCAGCAGTGACCTAGCGGGGGGAAATGAGCAGTTCTTC. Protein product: CASSDLAGGNEQFF.

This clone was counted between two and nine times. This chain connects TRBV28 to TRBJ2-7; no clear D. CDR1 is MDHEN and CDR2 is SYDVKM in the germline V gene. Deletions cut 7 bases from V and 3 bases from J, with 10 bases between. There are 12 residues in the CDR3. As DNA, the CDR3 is TGTGCCAGCACCAGTTCGGGCTACGAGCAGTACTTC. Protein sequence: CASTSSGYEQYF.

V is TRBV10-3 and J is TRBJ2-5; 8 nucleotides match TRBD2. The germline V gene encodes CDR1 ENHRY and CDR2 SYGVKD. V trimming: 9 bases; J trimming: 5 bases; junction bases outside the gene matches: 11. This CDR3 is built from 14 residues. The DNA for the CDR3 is TGTGCCATTGCCCGGCGGGAGGAGGATGAGACCCAGTACTTC. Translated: CAIARREEDETQYF.

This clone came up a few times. The CDR3 coding sequence is TGTGCCAGCGGCAGACGTATGAACACTGAAGCTTTCTTT. Encoded protein: CASGRRMNTEAFF. The chain joins TRBV2 to TRBJ1-1; no clear D gene. Germline assignment: CDR1 SNHLY and CDR2 FYNNEI. The CDR3 sequence is 13 residues long. V was cut by 8 bases and J by 0 bases, with 10 bases left in between.

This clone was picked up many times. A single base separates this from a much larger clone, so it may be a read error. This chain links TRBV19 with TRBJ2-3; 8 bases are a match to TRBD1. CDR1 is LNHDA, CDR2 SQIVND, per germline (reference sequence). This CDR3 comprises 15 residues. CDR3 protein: CASSEDRGGTDTQCF. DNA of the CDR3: TGTGCCAGTAGCGAAGACAGGGGAGGCACAGATACGCAGTGTTTT. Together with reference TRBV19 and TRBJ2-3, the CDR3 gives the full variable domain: DGGITQSPKYLFRKEGQNVTLSCEQNLNHDAMYWYRQDPGQGLRLIYYSQIVNDFQKGDIAEGYSVSREKKESFPLTVTSAQKNPTAFYLCASSEDRGGTDTQCFGPGTRLTVL.

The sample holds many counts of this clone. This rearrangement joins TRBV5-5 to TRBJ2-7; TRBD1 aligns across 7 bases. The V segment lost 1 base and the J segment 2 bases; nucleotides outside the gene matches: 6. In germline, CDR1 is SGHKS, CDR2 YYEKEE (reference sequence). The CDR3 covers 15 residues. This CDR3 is CASSLYRDSPYEQYF. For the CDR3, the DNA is TGTGCCAGCAGCTTGTATCGGGACAGCCCCTACGAGCAGTACTTC.

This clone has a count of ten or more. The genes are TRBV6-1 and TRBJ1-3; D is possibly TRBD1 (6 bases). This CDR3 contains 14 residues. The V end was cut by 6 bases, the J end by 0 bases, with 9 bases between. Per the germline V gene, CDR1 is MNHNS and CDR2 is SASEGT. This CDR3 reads CASSVDSSGNTIYF. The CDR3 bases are TGTGCCAGCAGCGTGGACAGCTCTGGAAACACCATATATTTT.

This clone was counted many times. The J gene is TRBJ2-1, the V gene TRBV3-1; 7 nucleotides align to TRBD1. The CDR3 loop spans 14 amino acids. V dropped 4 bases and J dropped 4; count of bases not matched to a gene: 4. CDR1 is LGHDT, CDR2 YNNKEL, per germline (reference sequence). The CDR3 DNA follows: TGTGCCAGCAGCCCGGGACAGTTATACAATGAGCAGTTCTTC. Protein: CASSPGQLYNEQFF.

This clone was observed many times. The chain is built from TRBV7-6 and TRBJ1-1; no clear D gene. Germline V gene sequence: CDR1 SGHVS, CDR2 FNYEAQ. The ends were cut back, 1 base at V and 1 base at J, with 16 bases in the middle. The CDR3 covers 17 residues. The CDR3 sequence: CASSLESRRPKNTEAFF. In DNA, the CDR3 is TGTGCCAGCAGCTTAGAGTCGCGGCGCCCTAAGAACACTGAAGCTTTCTTT.

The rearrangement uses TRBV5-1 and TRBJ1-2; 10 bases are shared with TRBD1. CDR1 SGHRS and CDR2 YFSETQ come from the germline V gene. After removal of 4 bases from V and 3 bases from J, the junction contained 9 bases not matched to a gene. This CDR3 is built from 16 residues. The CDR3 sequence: CASSPVTGGLDYGYTF. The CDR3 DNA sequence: TGCGCCAGCAGCCCGGTGACAGGGGGCTTGGACTATGGCTACACCTTC.

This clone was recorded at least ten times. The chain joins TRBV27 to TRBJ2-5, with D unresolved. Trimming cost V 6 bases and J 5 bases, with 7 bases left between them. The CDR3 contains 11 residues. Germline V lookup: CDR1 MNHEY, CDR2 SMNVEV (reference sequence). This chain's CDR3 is CASRSVETQYF. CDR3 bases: TGTGCCAGCAGAAGTGTGGAGACCCAGTACTTC.

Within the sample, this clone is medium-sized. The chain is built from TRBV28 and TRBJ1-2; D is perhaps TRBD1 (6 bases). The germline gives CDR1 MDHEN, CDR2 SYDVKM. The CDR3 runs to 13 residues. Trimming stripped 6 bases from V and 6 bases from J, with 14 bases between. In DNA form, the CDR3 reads TGTGCCAGCAGCCTTAACAGGGAAAATGGCTACACCTTC. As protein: CASSLNRENGYTF.

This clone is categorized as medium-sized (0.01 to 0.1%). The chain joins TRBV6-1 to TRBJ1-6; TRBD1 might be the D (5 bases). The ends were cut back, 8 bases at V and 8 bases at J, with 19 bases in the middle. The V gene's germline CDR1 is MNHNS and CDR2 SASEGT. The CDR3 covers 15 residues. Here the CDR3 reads CASLRDRAGHSPLHF. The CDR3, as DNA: TGTGCCAGCCTAAGGGACCGTGCTGGGCATTCACCCCTCCACTTT.

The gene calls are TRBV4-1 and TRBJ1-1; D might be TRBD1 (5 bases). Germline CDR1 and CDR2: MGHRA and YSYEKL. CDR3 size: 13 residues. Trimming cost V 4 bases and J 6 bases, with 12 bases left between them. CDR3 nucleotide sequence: TGCGCCAGCAGCCGGAATACAGGAGCTGAAGCTTTCTTT. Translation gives CASSRNTGAEAFF.

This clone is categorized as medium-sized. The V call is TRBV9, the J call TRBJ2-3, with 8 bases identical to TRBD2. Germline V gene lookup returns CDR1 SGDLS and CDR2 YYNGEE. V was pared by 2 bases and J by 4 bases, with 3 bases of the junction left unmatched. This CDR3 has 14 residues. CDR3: CASSVTGGPDTQYF. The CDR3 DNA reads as TGTGCCAGCAGCGTGACGGGGGGGCCAGATACGCAGTATTTT.

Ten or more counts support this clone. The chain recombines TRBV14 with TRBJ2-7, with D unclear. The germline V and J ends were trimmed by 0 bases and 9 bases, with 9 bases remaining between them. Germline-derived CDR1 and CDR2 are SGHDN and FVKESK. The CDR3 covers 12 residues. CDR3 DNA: TGTGCCAGCAGCCAAGATAGGATTAGGCAGTACTTC. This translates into CASSQDRIRQYF.

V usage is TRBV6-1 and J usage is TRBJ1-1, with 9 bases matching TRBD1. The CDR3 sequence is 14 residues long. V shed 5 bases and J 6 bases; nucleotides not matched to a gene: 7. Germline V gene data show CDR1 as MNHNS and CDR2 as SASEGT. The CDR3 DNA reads TGTGCCAGCAGTACAAGACAGGGGGTTTCTGAAGCTTTCTTT. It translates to CASSTRQGVSEAFF.

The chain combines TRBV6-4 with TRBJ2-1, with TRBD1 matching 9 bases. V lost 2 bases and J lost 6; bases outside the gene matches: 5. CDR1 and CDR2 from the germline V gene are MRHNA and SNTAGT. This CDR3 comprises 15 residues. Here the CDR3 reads CASSDRDRESNEQFF. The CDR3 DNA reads TGTGCCAGCAGTGACAGGGACAGGGAGAGCAATGAGCAGTTCTTC.

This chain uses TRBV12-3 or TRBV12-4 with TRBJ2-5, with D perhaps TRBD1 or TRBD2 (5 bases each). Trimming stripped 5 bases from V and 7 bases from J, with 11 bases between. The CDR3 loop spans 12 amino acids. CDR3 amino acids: CASSPRGVTQYF. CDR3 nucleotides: TGTGCCAGCAGTCCTCGGGGCGTGACCCAGTACTTC.

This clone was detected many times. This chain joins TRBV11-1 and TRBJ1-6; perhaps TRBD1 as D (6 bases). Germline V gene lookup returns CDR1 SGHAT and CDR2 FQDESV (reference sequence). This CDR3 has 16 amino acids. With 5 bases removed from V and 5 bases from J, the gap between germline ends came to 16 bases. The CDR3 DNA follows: TGTGCCAGCAGCCGAGGGGGAGGGACGGATAATTCACCCCTCCACTTT. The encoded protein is CASSRGGGTDNSPLHF.

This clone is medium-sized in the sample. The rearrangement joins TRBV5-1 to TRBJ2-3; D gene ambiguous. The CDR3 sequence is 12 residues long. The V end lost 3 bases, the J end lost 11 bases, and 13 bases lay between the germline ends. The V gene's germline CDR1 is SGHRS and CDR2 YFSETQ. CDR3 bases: TGCGCCAGCAGCTCCTTCGACGATCTGCAGTATTTT. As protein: CASSSFDDLQYF.

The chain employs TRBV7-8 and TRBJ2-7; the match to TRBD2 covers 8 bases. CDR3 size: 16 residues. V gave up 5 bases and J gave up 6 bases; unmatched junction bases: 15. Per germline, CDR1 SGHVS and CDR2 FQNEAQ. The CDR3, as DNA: TGTGCCAGCAGCAACCTACCGGGACTAGTTTCTCGCGAGCAGTACTTC. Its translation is CASSNLPGLVSREQYF.